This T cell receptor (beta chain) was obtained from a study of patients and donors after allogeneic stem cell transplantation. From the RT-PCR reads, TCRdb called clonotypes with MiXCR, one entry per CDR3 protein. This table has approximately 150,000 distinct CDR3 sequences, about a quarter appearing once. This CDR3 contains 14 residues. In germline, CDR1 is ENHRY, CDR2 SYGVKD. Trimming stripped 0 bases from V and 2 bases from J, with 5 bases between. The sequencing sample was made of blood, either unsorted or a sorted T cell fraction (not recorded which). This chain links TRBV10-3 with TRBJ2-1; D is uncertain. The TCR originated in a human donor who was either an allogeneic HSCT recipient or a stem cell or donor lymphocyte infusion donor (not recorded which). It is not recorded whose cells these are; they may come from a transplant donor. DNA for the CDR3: TGTGCCATCAGTGAGTCAGGAGCCTACAATGAGCAGTTCTTC. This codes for CAISESGAYNEQFF.